A single sample gave rise to the 6 T cell receptor beta chains below, sequenced in a study of T cell changes during pregnancy in multiple sclerosis. The repertoire was sequenced with immunoSEQ multiplex PCR; TCRdb's copy has only in-frame clones and lacks some. The profile shows 28,000 or so clones, about 89% of them singletons. The specimen comprised CD8+ T cells from peripheral blood mononuclear cells, sampled before pregnancy. Every receptor here comes from a female donor with multiple sclerosis, enrolled in a pregnancy study.

This chain uses TRBV28 with TRBJ2-7; 8 bases agree with TRBD2. The junction had 4 bases not matched to a gene; V was cut back by 3 bases and J by 3 bases. CDR3 length: 14 amino acids. Germline V gene lookup returns CDR1 MDHEN and CDR2 SYDVKM. DNA of the CDR3: TGTGCCAGCAGTTTTAGCGGGGTGGACTACGAGCAGTACTTC. Amino acids: CASSFSGVDYEQYF.

The V call is TRBV4-1, the J call TRBJ1-2; 8 nucleotides match TRBD1. The CDR3 runs to 15 residues. The germline CDR1 and CDR2 sequences are MGHRA and YSYEKL. Trimming took 5 bases from V and 4 from J; bases not matched to a gene: 9. The CDR3 bases are TGCGCCAGCAGCTTCGGACAGGGTGCCGGCTATGGCTACACCTTC. Protein sequence: CASSFGQGAGYGYTF.

The count of this clone is one. CDR3 residues: CASSLASGATYEQYF. The CDR3 nucleotides read TGTGCCAGCAGCTTAGCTAGCGGGGCAACCTACGAGCAGTACTTC. The genes are TRBV7-2 and TRBJ2-7, with TRBD2 matching over 8 bases. V shed 0 bases, J shed 2 bases, and the junction held 3 bases outside the gene matches. Germline loops: CDR1 SGHTA, CDR2 FQGNSA. The CDR3 extends over 15 amino acids.

The chain has TRBV7-9 and TRBJ2-7; unclear D gene. Per germline, CDR1 SEHNR and CDR2 FQNEAQ (reference sequence). This CDR3 has 13 residues. Trimming pared 3 bases from V and 1 base from J, leaving 7 bases between. The CDR3 here is CASSFSRSYEQYF. CDR3 DNA sequence: TGTGCCAGCAGCTTCTCTAGGTCCTACGAGCAGTACTTC.

The rearrangement joins TRBV18 to TRBJ1-1, with 11 nucleotides matching TRBD1. The germline CDR1 and CDR2 sequences are KGHSH and LQKENI. V lost 4 bases, J lost 0 bases, and 10 bases stayed unmatched. The CDR3 covers 18 residues. CDR3 sequence: CASSRTGTGGIMNTEAFF. The DNA of the CDR3 is TGTGCCAGCTCACGAACCGGGACAGGGGGGATCATGAACACTGAAGCTTTCTTT.

The chain combines TRBV4-3 with TRBJ2-2; D is unclear. The CDR3 spans 14 residues. Trimming pared 0 bases from V and 7 bases from J, leaving 9 bases between. Germline-derived CDR1 and CDR2 are LGHNA and YSLEER. The CDR3 here is CASSQDQTGGELFF. CDR3 DNA: TGCGCCAGCAGCCAAGATCAGACTGGCGGGGAGCTGTTTTTT.